This T cell receptor beta chain was retrieved from a study of blood T cell repertoires in COVID-19. Here immunoSEQ multiplex PCR was the method, and the copy in TCRdb shows in-frame clones only, minus some. The sample shows nearly 250,000 clones, just under 85% of them seen only once. Looked up from germline, CDR1 is MNHEY and CDR2 is SMNVEV (reference sequence). The J segment lost 3 bases and the V segment lost 5 bases, leaving 5 bases of the junction unmatched. The CDR3 length is 14 residues. Sequences were obtained from peripheral blood. The rearrangement uses TRBV27 and TRBJ2-7, with 9 bases matching TRBD1. The receptor was isolated from a woman aged 80 or over with acute or convalescent COVID-19. CDR3 protein: CASSARDRVYEQYF. In DNA, the CDR3 is TGTGCCAGCAGTGCCCGGGACAGGGTCTACGAGCAGTACTTC.